This TCR beta chain was profiled in a study of spatial heterogeneity in lung cancer. Study-level background: PBMC collected at follow-up were sequenced when available, a median of about two years after resection. A consistent excess of beta-chain over alpha-chain sequences was detected.

This clonotype has just a few counts. Via MiXCR, TCRdb re-called the 5' RACE reads, giving one row per CDR3 protein. This sample carries fewer than 50,000 distinct CDR3 sequences, over 9.5% of them seen once, and the ten largest clones take 17%. Time point meaning: blood at routine non-recurrence follow-up after resection. Whole RNA, which was extracted from tumor, nontumor lung tissue or frozen PBMC, was sequenced without any cell sorting. Per the germline V gene, CDR1 is SGHTA and CDR2 is FQGNSA. This CDR3 contains 14 residues. With V trimmed by 2 bases and J by 9 bases, 6 bases remained unmatched. The material was PBMCs, obtained at follow-up. This clonotype was obtained from a female donor with early-stage non-small cell lung cancer. The V gene is TRBV7-2, the J gene TRBJ2-5; 10 positions agree with TRBD1. The CDR3 region has the DNA TGTGCCAGCAGCTTATTCGGACAGGGGGTCCCCCAGTACTTC. It codes for CASSLFGQGVPQYF.